These 15 T cell receptor beta chains were sequenced from one sample in a study of blood T cell repertoires in COVID-19. Using immunoSEQ multiplex PCR, the repertoire was profiled, and TCRdb retains in-frame clones only, with some absent. The sample has around 360,000 clones; around 87% are singletons. The source material was PBMCs or T cells enriched from blood (not recorded which). The source is a middle-aged man in a cohort exposed to, infected with or recovered from COVID-19 (not recorded which).

The chain uses TRBV5-4 and TRBJ2-1; tentative D call: TRBD1 (6 bases). CDR1 is SGHNT, CDR2 YYREEE, per germline (reference sequence). Trimming left V 2 bases short and J 7 bases short, with 19 bases between. The CDR3 runs 16 residues. The CDR3 here is CASSLGTFRTGNEQFF. The CDR3 DNA reads TGTGCCAGCAGCTTAGGGACGTTCCGAACAGGGAATGAGCAGTTCTTC. Using reference TRBV5-4 and TRBJ2-1 for the parts outside the CDR3, the full variable domain is ETGVTQSPTHLIKTRGQQVTLRCSSQSGHNTVSWYQQALGQGPQFIFQYYREEENGRGNFPPRFSGLQFPNYSSELNVNALELDDSALYLCASSLGTFRTGNEQFFGPGTRLTVL.

The CDR3 nucleotides are TGTGCCAGCAGACCTCAACAGGGCGATAACACCGGGGAGCTGTTTTTT. Translating it yields CASRPQQGDNTGELFF. V and J are TRBV7-6 and TRBJ2-2; TRBD1 might be the D (6 bases). Germline V CDR1 and CDR2: SGHVS, FNYEAQ. V dropped 6 bases and J dropped 2 bases, with 16 bases sitting between them. This CDR3 has 16 residues.

This clone was recorded only once. The chain couples TRBV19 to TRBJ1-1, with 8 positions matching TRBD1. Trimming took 6 bases from V and 6 from J; bases not matched to a gene: 9. CDR1 and CDR2 from the germline V gene are LNHDA and SQIVND (reference sequence). This CDR3 has 14 residues. CDR3 bases: TGTGCCAGTAGAAGGACAGGGCGCTTGGCTGAAGCTTTCTTT. This codes for CASRRTGRLAEAFF.

The rearrangement links TRBV27 to TRBJ2-4; 9 bases match TRBD1. The CDR3 totals 18 residues. The V gene's germline CDR1 is MNHEY and CDR2 SMNVEV (reference sequence). With 3 bases clipped from V and 0 bases from J, the junction kept 9 bases outside the gene matches. The CDR3 is CASSLGTGRGLAKNIQYF. CDR3 DNA: TGTGCCAGCAGTTTGGGGACAGGGCGGGGACTAGCCAAAAACATTCAGTACTTC.

V gene TRBV2 combines with J gene TRBJ2-1, with TRBD2 matching over 9 bases. J was trimmed by 6 bases and V by 7 bases; bases with no gene match: 10. Germline lookup yields CDR1 SNHLY and CDR2 FYNNEI. The CDR3 consists of 15 residues. This chain's CDR3 is CASTEREVGGNEQFF. In DNA form, the CDR3 reads TGTGCCAGCACAGAGCGGGAGGTCGGCGGCAATGAGCAGTTCTTC. Looking up the rest from reference TRBV2 and TRBJ2-1 gives the full variable domain: EPEVTQTPSHQVTQMGQEVILRCVPISNHLYFYWYRQILGQKVEFLVSFYNNEISEKSEIFDDQFSVERPDGSNFTLKIRSTKLEDSAMYFCASTEREVGGNEQFFGPGTRLTVL.

V is TRBV9 and J is TRBJ1-4, with a weak D call TRBD1 (5 bases). Germline values: CDR1 SGDLS, CDR2 YYNGEE. The CDR3 spans 14 residues. V was trimmed by 3 bases and J by 3 bases, leaving 9 bases between them. CDR3 DNA sequence: TGTGCCAGCAGCGGGGGCTTGGCTAATGAAAAACTGTTTTTT. Translation: CASSGGLANEKLFF.

V gene TRBV6-5 combines with J gene TRBJ2-7, with 13 bases that match TRBD2. With V trimmed by 7 bases and J by 0 bases, 3 bases remained unmatched. Germline V gene lookup returns CDR1 MNHEY and CDR2 SVGAGI. The CDR3 contains 15 residues. The CDR3 nucleotides are TGTGCCAGCACCGGGACTAGCGGGAACTCCTACGAGCAGTACTTC. Residues: CASTGTSGNSYEQYF.

The rearrangement links TRBV2 to TRBJ2-5; 8 nucleotides match TRBD1. Germline trimming cut 5 bases from V and 7 bases from J; bases unmatched to any gene: 9. From germline, CDR1 is SNHLY and CDR2 FYNNEI. The CDR3 contains 14 residues. This CDR3 is CASSPGTGVGTQYF. The CDR3 DNA reads TGTGCCAGCAGTCCTGGGACAGGTGTAGGGACCCAGTACTTC.

The V and J genes are TRBV6-5 and TRBJ1-2, with D tentatively TRBD1 (6 bases). Germline assignment: CDR1 MNHEY and CDR2 SVGAGI. V was trimmed by 6 bases and J by 1 base, leaving 15 bases between them. This CDR3 spans 15 amino acids. For the CDR3, the DNA is TGTGCCAGCAGACCAACAGGGAAACATAACTATGGCTACACCTTC. Its translation: CASRPTGKHNYGYTF.

The chain links TRBV5-4 to TRBJ2-1; 10 nucleotides align to TRBD2. The CDR3 loop spans 16 amino acids. From germline, CDR1 is SGHNT and CDR2 YYREEE (reference sequence). Trimming cost V 0 bases and J 4 bases; bases outside gene matches: 4. The CDR3 is CASSLASGSFYNEQFF. CDR3 nucleotides: TGTGCCAGCAGCTTGGCTAGCGGGAGTTTTTACAATGAGCAGTTCTTC.

The chain couples TRBV6-2 or TRBV6-3 to TRBJ2-3, with TRBD2 matching over 9 bases. Germline values: CDR1 MNHEY, CDR2 SVGEGT. CDR3 length: 15 amino acids. V was pared by 5 bases and J by 2 bases, with 5 bases of the junction left unmatched. Written as DNA, the CDR3 is TGTGCCAGCAGTATTCTAGCGGGGCCCACAGATACGCAGTATTTT. This gives the protein CASSILAGPTDTQYF.

The chain is built from TRBV10-3 and TRBJ1-1; D is uncertain. CDR1 is ENHRY, CDR2 SYGVKD, per germline. The CDR3 spans 11 residues. Trimming shortened V by 7 bases and J by 5 bases, and 8 bases separated the two germline ends. CDR3 sequence: CAINPETEAFF. For the CDR3, the DNA is TGTGCCATCAACCCGGAGACTGAAGCTTTCTTT.

This chain joins TRBV12-5 and TRBJ1-6; 8 nucleotides match TRBD1. CDR1 and CDR2 (germline): LGHNT, FRNRAP. Trimming took 0 bases from V and 10 from J; bases not matched to a gene: 5. The CDR3 is made up of 15 amino acids. For the CDR3, the DNA is TGTGCTAGTGGTTTGGTACCAGGGGGCTTGTCACCCCTCCACTTT. This gives the protein CASGLVPGGLSPLHF.

This sequence joins TRBV15 and TRBJ1-4; D is perhaps TRBD1 (6 bases). Germline V gene data show CDR1 as LNHNV and CDR2 as YYDKDF (reference sequence). Trimming stripped 3 bases from V and 8 bases from J, with 10 bases between. The CDR3 length is 13 residues. The CDR3 coding sequence is TGTGCCACCAGCAGGCAGGGGCGGGAAAAACTGTTTTTT. Translation: CATSRQGREKLFF.

The chain uses TRBV29-1 and TRBJ2-3, with 7 bases fitting TRBD1. The CDR3 is made up of 13 amino acids. V lost 4 bases, J lost 2 bases, and 3 bases stayed unmatched. CDR1 is SQVTM and CDR2 is ANQGSEA in the germline V gene. The CDR3 DNA follows: TGCAGCGTTGTTAAGGGGGCCACAGATACGCAGTATTTT. As protein: CSVVKGATDTQYF.